This TCR beta chain derives from a study of blood T cell repertoires in COVID-19. Overall study: There were acute and convalescent COVID-19 samples, and they came from the United States, Italy and Spain. T cells, B-cell-depleted T cells, or PBMCs supplied cDNA or gDNA.

In the study's own analysis: Amplification from reference gene primers served as the basis for estimated nucleated cell counts. Here immunoSEQ multiplex PCR was the method, and the copy in TCRdb shows in-frame clones only, minus some. For V, J and clone size, that table is used; D and trimming come from the DNA. The profile shows around 200,000 clones, around 83% of them singletons. CDR3 length equals 14 residues. V dropped 9 bases and J dropped 5; count of bases not matched to a gene: 8. Germline loops: CDR1 LNHDA, CDR2 SQIVND (reference sequence). This clone was detected once. This sequence joins TRBV19 and TRBJ2-7; 12 bases are shared with TRBD1. The clonotype was recovered from a man aged 45-65 years with active or convalescent COVID-19. Sequences were obtained from peripheral blood. The DNA of the CDR3 is TGTGCCAGCGCCCGGGACAGGGGGCTCGACGAGCAGTACTTC. It yields the protein CASARDRGLDEQYF.